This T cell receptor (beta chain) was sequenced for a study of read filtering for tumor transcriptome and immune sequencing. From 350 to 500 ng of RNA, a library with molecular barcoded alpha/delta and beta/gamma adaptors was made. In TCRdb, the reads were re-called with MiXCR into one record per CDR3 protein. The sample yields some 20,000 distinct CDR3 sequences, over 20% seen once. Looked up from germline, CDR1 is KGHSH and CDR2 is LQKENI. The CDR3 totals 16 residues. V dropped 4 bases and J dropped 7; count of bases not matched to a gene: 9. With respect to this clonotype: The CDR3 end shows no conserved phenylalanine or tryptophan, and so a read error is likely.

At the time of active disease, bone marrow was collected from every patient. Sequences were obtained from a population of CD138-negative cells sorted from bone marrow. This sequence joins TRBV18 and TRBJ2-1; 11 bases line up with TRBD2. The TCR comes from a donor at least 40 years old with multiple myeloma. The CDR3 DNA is TGTGCCAGCTCACACATGACTAGCGGGACTCGGAATGAGCAGTTCCTC. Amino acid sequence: CASSHMTSGTRNEQFL.